This TCR beta chain is drawn from a study of CD4+ T cells in melanoma (dated by TCRdb to between 2022 and 2023). At the level of the whole study: The study examined neoantigen-specific CD4+ T cells in human melanoma.

What the research found in general, with its limitations: Neoantigen-specific CD4+ T cells were reported to be correlated with the function of CD8+ T cells, macrophages and B cells. According to the report, neoantigen-specific CD4+ T cells in melanoma displayed diverse differentiation states.

The donors were melanoma patients. Notes on this clone: The specificity of this receptor is unknown. No clone much larger than this one lies a single base away; base qualities are absent.

The V end loses 5 bases and the J end loses 0 bases, and a stretch of 10 bases separates them. Inclusive of the bounding cysteine and phenylalanine, the CDR3 is 14 residues long. The DNA shown is the 42-base CDR3, in frame from base 1. For CDR1 and CDR2, the germline V gene lists SNHLY and FYNNEI. Library construction relied on the immunoSEQ multiplex PCR assay. The table was pulled from immuneACCESS by TCRdb, which kept in-frame rearrangements only. Such tables lose some clones; where checked, under half of the loss comes from unresolved V genes, and the rest has no known cause. For this sample there are some 120,000 clones; over 80% appear just once. In total, the top ten clones hold 3.3% of the sample.

The chain joins TRBV2 to TRBJ1-1; no D gene call is confident. Sequencing used peripheral blood. The receptor was derived from a human donor with melanoma. The CDR3 region has the sequence CASSPYGVNTEAFF. The DNA reads as follows: TGTGCCAGCAGTCCATATGGGGTGAACACTGAAGCTTTCTTT.